Sequencing of this TCR beta chain was carried out in a study of CD8 T cells in ankylosing spondylitis. In TCRdb, the 5' RACE reads were re-called with MiXCR into one record per CDR3 protein. In the table there are 25,000 to 35,000 distinct CDR3 sequences, 6.5% to 9% of which are singletons. The CDR3 extends over 13 amino acids. Germline lookup yields CDR1 KGHSH and CDR2 LQKENI. The V end was cut by 2 bases, the J end by 1 base, with 5 bases between. The study, taken as a whole, reports: Made up of 7 to 9 highly homologous variants, a TCR beta motif appeared characteristic of ankylosing spondylitis blood. Clones linked with disease were CD8+ and fairly uncommon in the peripheral blood. Earlier studies detected some motif variants in reactive arthritis synovial fluid and blood.

Comments on this clonotype: Its antigen remains unidentified.

The sequenced material came from blood, either unsorted or a sorted T cell fraction (not recorded which). The J gene is TRBJ1-1, the V gene TRBV18; D unclear. This receptor was identified in a male donor with ankylosing spondylitis or in good health (not recorded which). CDR3 loop: CASSPVGNTEAFF. The CDR3 nucleotides are TGTGCCAGCTCACCAGTCGGGAACACTGAAGCTTTCTTT.